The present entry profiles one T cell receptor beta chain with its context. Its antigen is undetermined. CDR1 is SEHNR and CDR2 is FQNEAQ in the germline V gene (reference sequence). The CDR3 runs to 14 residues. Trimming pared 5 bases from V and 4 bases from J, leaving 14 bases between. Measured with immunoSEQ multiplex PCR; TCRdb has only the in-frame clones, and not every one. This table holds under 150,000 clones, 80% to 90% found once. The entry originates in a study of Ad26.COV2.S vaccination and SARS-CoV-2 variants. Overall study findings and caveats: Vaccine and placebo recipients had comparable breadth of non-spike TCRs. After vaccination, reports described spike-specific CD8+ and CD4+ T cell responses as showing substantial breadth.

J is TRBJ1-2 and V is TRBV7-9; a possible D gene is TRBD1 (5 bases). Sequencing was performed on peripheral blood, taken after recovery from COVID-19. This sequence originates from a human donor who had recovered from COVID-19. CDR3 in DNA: TGTGCCAGCAGCCCAAACCCGGGGCTCTATGGCTACACCTTC. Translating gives CASSPNPGLYGYTF.